Presented here are 13 T cell receptor beta chains from one specimen sequenced in a study of T-cell memory formation after mild COVID-19. TCRdb re-called the 5' RACE reads through MiXCR, storing one row per CDR3 protein. The sample yields tens of thousands of distinct CDR3 sequences, about 12% seen once. The sample comprised PBMCs or a T cell subset sorted from them (not recorded which). These receptors were taken from a man between 18 and 29 years old who had mild COVID-19 (a few samples of this study predate the infection). Cell type and time point are not known.

This clonotype was recorded a few times. V and J are TRBV23-1 and TRBJ2-1; a possible D gene is TRBD1 (6 bases). TRBV23-1 is an open reading frame, and its role is uncertain. The germline V and J ends were trimmed by 2 bases and 2 bases, with 16 bases remaining between them. The CDR3 extends over 17 amino acids. The CDR3 protein is CASSQKGEHGTYNEQFF. CDR3 bases: TGCGCCAGCAGTCAAAAGGGGGAGCACGGTACCTACAATGAGCAGTTCTTC.

Only a few counts were recorded for this clonotype. V gene TRBV12-3 or TRBV12-4 combines with J gene TRBJ1-2; D gene ambiguous. The V gene lost 7 bases and the J gene lost 8 bases, with 17 bases spanning the gap. This CDR3 region has 13 residues. The CDR3 protein is CASTPGGPRGYTF. CDR3 bases: TGTGCCAGCACTCCGGGAGGACCGAGGGGCTACACCTTC.

V and J are TRBV5-1 and TRBJ1-2; the D gene is possibly TRBD1 (6 bases). Germline values: CDR1 SGHRS, CDR2 YFSETQ. The CDR3 sequence is 13 residues long. V was cut by 1 base and J by 6 bases, with 10 bases left in between. Here the CDR3 DNA reads TGCGCCAGCAGCTTGTACAGGGTAAATGGCTACACCTTC. As protein: CASSLYRVNGYTF. The variable domain in full, with the rest retrieved from reference TRBV5-1 and TRBJ1-2, is KAGVTQTPRYLIKTRGQQVTLSCSPISGHRSVSWYQQTPGQGLQFLFEYFSETQRNKGNFPGRFSGRQFSNSRSEMNVSTLELGDSALYLCASSLYRVNGYTFGSGTRLTVV.

This clonotype turned up a few times. The gene calls are TRBV7-6 and TRBJ2-2; D unresolved. The CDR3 has 13 residues. V lost 4 bases to trimming and J lost 4 bases, with 7 bases between them. CDR1 and CDR2 (germline): SGHVS, FNYEAQ. CDR3 coding DNA: TGTGCCAGCAGCTGGGCAACCACCGGGGAGCTGTTTTTT. It yields the protein CASSWATTGELFF.

V and J are TRBV18 and TRBJ2-7; D is unclear. Trimming shortened V by 6 bases and J by 2 bases, and 11 bases separated the two germline ends. Per germline, CDR1 KGHSH and CDR2 LQKENI. The CDR3 has 13 residues. The CDR3 region is CASSLVGAYEQYV. The CDR3 DNA follows: TGTGCCAGCTCCTTAGTTGGGGCCTACGAGCAGTACGTC.

This clonotype came up many times. This chain uses TRBV5-1 with TRBJ1-6; tentatively, D is TRBD1 (6 bases). The CDR3 extends over 14 amino acids. Germline CDR1 is SGHRS and CDR2 is YFSETQ. Trimming took off 4 bases at V and 5 bases at J, with 10 bases between the two ends. CDR3 region: CASSNQGHNSPLHF. The CDR3 region has the DNA TGCGCCAGCAGCAATCAGGGGCATAATTCACCCCTCCACTTT.

This sequence joins TRBV11-3 and TRBJ2-2, with D possibly TRBD2 on 5 matching bases. Germline values: CDR1 SGHNT, CDR2 YENEEA. The germline V and J ends were trimmed by 5 bases and 4 bases, with 11 bases remaining between them. The CDR3 runs 14 residues. The DNA of the CDR3 is TGTGCCAGCAGCGAGCGGACTCTCACCGGGGAGCTGTTTTTT. Amino acid sequence: CASSERTLTGELFF.

This chain uses TRBV20-1 with TRBJ1-1, with D hard to call. In germline, CDR1 is DFQATT, CDR2 SNEGSKA (reference sequence). This CDR3 is built from 13 residues. V was cut by 4 bases and J by 1 base, with 10 bases left in between. The CDR3 sequence is CSATDGGNTEAFF. The CDR3 region has the DNA TGCAGTGCTACAGACGGTGGGAACACTGAAGCTTTCTTT.

The table lists this clonotype with a few counts. V usage is TRBV6-5 and J usage is TRBJ2-3; 8 nucleotides match TRBD2. Germline CDR1 MNHEY, CDR2 SVGAGI. This CDR3 region has 13 residues. J was trimmed by 2 bases and V by 7 bases; bases with no gene match: 2. For the CDR3, the DNA is TGTGCCAGCAAGCGGGGGTCCACAGATACGCAGTATTTT. Its protein is CASKRGSTDTQYF.

The sample holds many counts of this clonotype. This chain uses TRBV7-9 with TRBJ2-3, with D tentatively TRBD2 (6 bases). This CDR3 spans 15 amino acids. Per the germline V gene, CDR1 is SEHNR and CDR2 is FQNEAQ (reference sequence). V was cut by 4 bases and J by 0 bases, with 11 bases left in between. CDR3 protein: CASSSLAESTDTQYF. The CDR3 DNA follows: TGTGCCAGCAGCTCATTAGCGGAGAGCACAGATACGCAGTATTTT.

This clonotype was detected many times. This sequence joins TRBV5-6 and TRBJ2-5, with no clear D. Trimming left V 4 bases short and J 5 bases short, with 9 bases between. The CDR3 is 12 amino acids. In germline, CDR1 is SGHDT, CDR2 YYEEEE. The CDR3 region has the DNA TGTGCCAGCAGCCCACTACGGGAGACCCAGTACTTC. It translates to CASSPLRETQYF.

This clonotype was counted ten times or more. This sequence joins TRBV30 and TRBJ2-4; a possible D gene is TRBD1 (6 bases). The CDR3 extends over 13 amino acids. From germline, CDR1 is GTSNPN and CDR2 SVGIG (reference sequence). V lost 2 bases and J 6 bases, leaving 11 bases between the germline ends. CDR3 protein: CAWSKARGNIQYF. The CDR3 DNA is TGTGCCTGGAGTAAGGCCAGGGGAAACATTCAGTACTTC.

The chain recombines TRBV27 with TRBJ1-2; D unresolved. Germline V gene lookup returns CDR1 MNHEY and CDR2 SMNVEV (reference sequence). The CDR3 has 12 residues. With 7 bases removed from V and 6 bases from J, the gap between germline ends came to 12 bases. The chain's CDR3 is CASTREGHGYTF. The CDR3 nucleotides are TGTGCCAGCACAAGGGAGGGTCATGGCTACACCTTC.